This TCR beta chain was recorded in a study of T cell changes during pregnancy in multiple sclerosis. The CDR3 runs 15 residues. The V and J ends lost 4 bases and 3 bases respectively, with 13 bases between them. Per germline, CDR1 SGDLS and CDR2 YYNGEE. This table comes from immunoSEQ multiplex PCR, and its TCRdb copy is limited to in-frame clones, with some not included. The sample holds 78,000 or so clones, approximately 90% seen once. This chain uses TRBV9 with TRBJ1-4; D perhaps matches TRBD1 (6 bases). The input for sequencing was CD4+ T cells from peripheral blood mononuclear cells, taken before pregnancy. The TCR originated in a female donor with multiple sclerosis, enrolled in a pregnancy study. This CDR3 reads CASSSRGSANEKLFF. The CDR3 DNA is TGTGCCAGCAGCTCCAGGGGTTCGGCTAATGAAAAACTGTTTTTT.